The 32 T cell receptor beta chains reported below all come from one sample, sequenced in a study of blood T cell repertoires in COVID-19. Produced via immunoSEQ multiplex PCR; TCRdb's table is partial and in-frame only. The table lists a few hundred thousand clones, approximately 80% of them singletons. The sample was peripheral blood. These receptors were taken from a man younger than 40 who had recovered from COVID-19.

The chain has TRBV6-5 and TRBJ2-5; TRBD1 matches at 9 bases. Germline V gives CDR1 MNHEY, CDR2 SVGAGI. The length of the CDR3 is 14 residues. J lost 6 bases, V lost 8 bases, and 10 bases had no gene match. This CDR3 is CASARTGDGKTQYF. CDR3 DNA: TGTGCCAGCGCACGGACAGGGGATGGGAAGACCCAGTACTTC.

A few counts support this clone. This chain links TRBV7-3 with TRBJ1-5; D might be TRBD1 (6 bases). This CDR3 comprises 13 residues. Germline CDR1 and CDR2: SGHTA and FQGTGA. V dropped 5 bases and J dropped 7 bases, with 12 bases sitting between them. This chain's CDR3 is CASSAGEGQPQHF. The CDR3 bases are TGTGCCAGCAGCGCAGGGGAGGGACAGCCCCAGCATTTT.

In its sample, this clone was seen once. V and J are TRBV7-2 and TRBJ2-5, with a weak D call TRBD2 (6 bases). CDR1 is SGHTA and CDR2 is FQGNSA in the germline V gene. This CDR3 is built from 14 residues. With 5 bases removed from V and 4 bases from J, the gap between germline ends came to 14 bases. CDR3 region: CASSPARERETQYF. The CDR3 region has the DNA TGTGCCAGCAGCCCTGCCCGGGAGCGAGAGACCCAGTACTTC.

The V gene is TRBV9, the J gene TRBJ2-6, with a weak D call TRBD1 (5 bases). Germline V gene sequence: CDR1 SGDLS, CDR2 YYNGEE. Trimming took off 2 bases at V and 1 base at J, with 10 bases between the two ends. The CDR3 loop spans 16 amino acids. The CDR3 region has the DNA TGTGCCAGCAGCGTTAGCAGGGATTCTGGGGCCAACGTCCTGACTTTC. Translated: CASSVSRDSGANVLTF. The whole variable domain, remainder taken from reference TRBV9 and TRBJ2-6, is DSGVTQTPKHLITATGQRVTLRCSPRSGDLSVYWYQQSLDQGLQFLIQYYNGEERAKGNILERFSAQQFPDLHSELNLSSLELGDSALYFCASSVSRDSGANVLTFGAGSRLTVL.

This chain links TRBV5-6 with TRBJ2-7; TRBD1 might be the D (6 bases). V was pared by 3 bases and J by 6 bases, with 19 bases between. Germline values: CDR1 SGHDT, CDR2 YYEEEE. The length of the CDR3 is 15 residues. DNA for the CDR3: TGTGCCAGCAGCTACGGACAGTCGACGTCGGTCGAGCAGTACTTC. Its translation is CASSYGQSTSVEQYF.

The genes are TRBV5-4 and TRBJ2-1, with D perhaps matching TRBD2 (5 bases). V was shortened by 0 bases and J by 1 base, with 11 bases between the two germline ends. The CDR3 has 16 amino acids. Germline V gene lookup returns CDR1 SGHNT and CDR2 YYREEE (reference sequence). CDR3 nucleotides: TGTGCCAGCAGCTTGGCCGGGGTAGCGTCCTACAATGAGCAGTTCTTC. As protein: CASSLAGVASYNEQFF.

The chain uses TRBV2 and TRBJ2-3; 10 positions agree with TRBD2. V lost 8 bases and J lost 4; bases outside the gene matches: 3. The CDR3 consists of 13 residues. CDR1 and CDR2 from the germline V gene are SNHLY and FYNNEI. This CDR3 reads CASERGGSDTQYF. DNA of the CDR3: TGTGCCAGCGAGCGGGGGGGATCAGATACGCAGTATTTT.

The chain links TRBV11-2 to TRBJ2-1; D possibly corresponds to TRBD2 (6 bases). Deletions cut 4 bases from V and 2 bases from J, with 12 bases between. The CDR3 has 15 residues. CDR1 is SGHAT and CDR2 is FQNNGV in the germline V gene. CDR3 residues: CASSSRDSPYNEQFF. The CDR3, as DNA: TGTGCCAGCAGCTCTCGGGACTCCCCCTACAATGAGCAGTTCTTC.

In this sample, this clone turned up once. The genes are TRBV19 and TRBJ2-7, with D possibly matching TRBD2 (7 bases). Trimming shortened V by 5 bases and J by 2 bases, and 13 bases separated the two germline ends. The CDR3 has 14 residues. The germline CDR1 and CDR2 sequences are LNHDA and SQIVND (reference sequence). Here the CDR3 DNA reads TGTGCCAGTAGTCCCACGGGGGGCCCCTACGAGCAGTACTTC. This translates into CASSPTGGPYEQYF.

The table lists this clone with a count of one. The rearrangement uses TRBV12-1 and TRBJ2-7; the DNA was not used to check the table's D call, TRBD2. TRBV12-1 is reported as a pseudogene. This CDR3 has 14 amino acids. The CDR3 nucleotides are TGTGCCAGCAGCTCTGCTGGAGGGACTTGCGAGCAGTACTTC. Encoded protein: CASSSAGGTCEQYF.

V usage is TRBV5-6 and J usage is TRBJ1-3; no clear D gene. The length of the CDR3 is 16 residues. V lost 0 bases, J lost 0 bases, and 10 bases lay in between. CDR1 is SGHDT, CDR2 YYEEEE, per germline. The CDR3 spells CASSLAGPLSGNTIYF. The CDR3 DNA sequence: TGTGCCAGCAGCTTGGCCGGTCCGCTCTCTGGAAACACCATATATTTT.

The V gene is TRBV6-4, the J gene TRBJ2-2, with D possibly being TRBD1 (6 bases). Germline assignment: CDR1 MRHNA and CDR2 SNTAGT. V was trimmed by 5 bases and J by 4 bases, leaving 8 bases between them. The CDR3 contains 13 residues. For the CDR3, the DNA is TGTGCCAGCAGTATGACAGGCACCGGGGAGCTGTTTTTT. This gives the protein CASSMTGTGELFF.

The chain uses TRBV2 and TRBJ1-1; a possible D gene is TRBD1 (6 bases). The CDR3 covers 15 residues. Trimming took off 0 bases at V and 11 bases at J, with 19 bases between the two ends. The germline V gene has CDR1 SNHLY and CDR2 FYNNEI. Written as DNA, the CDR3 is TGTGCCAGCAGTGAAGCGCTTTTGGGAACAGGGAAGGCTTTCTTT. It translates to CASSEALLGTGKAFF.

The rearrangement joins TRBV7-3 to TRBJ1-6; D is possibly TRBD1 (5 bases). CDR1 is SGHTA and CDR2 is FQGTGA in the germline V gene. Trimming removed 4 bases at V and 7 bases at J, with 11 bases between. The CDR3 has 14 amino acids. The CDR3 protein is CASSSQGTNSPLHF. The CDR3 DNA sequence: TGTGCCAGCAGCTCCCAGGGTACCAATTCACCCCTCCACTTT.

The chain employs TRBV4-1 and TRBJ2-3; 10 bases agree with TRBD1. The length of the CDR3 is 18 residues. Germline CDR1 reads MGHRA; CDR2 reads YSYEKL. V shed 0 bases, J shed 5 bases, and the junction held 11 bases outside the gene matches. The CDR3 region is CASSQDTGDRGQEDTQYF. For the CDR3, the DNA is TGCGCCAGCAGCCAAGATACGGGGGACAGGGGCCAAGAAGATACGCAGTATTTT.

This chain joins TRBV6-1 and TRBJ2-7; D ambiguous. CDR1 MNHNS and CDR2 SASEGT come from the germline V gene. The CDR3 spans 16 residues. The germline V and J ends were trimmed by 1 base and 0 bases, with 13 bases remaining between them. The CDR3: CASSEDTTTVSYEQYF. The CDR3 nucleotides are TGTGCCAGCAGTGAAGACACGACAACGGTCTCCTACGAGCAGTACTTC.

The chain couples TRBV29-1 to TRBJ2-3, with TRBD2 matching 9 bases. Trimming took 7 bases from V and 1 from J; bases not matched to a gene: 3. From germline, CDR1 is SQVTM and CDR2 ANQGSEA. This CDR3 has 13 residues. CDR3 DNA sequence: TGCAGCGGGATAGCGGGGGGCACAGATACGCAGTATTTT. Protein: CSGIAGGTDTQYF.

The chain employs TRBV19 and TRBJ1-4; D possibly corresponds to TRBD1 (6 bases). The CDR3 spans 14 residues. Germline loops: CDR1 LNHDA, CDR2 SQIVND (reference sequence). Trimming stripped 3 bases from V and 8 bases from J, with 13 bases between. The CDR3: CASSIDRIQEKLFF. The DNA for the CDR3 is TGTGCCAGTAGTATCGACAGGATTCAGGAAAAACTGTTTTTT.

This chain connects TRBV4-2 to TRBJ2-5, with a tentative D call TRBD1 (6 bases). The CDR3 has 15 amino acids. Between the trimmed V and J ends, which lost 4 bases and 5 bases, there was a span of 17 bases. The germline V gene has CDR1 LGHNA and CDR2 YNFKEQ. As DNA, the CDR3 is TGTGCCAGCAGCCTGGGGACACAGGGACGCGAGACCCAGTACTTC. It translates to CASSLGTQGRETQYF.

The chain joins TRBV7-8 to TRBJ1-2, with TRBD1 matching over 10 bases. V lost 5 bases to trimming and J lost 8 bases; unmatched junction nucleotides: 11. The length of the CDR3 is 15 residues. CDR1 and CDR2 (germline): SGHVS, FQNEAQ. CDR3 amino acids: CASSHNPGQGVGYTF. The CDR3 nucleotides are TGTGCCAGCAGCCACAACCCAGGACAGGGGGTCGGCTACACCTTC. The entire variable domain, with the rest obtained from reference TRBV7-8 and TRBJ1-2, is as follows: GAGVSQSPRYKVAKRGQDVALRCDPISGHVSLFWYQQALGQGPEFLTYFQNEAQLDKSGLPSDRFFAERPEGSVSTLKIQRTQQEDSAVYLCASSHNPGQGVGYTFGSGTRLTVV.

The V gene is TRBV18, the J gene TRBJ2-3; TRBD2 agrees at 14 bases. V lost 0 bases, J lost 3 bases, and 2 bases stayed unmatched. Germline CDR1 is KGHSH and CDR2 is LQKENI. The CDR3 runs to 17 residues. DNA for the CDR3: TGTGCCAGCTCACCACCAGGGACTAGCGGGGGAACAGATACGCAGTATTTT. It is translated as CASSPPGTSGGTDTQYF.

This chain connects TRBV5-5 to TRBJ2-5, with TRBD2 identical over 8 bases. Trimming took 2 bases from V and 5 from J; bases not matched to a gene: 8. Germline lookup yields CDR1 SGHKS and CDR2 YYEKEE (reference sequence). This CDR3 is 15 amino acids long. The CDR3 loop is CASSFSGAGGETQYF. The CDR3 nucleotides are TGTGCCAGCAGCTTTAGCGGGGCGGGTGGGGAGACCCAGTACTTC.

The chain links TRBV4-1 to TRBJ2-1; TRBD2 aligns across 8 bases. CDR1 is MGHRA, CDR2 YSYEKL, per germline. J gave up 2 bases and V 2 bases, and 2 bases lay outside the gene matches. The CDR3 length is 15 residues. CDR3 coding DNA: TGCGCCAGCAGCCAAAAGCGGGGGCCCTACAATGAGCAGTTCTTC. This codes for CASSQKRGPYNEQFF.

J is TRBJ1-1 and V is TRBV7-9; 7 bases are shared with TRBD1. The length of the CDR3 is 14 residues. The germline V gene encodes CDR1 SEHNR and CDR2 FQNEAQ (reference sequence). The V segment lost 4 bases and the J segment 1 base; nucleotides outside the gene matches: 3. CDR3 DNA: TGTGCCAGCAGCTACCGGACAGGGAACACTGAAGCTTTCTTT. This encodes CASSYRTGNTEAFF. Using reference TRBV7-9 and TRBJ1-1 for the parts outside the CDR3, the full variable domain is DTGVSQNPRHKITKRGQNVTFRCDPISEHNRLYWYRQTLGQGPEFLTYFQNEAQLEKSRLLSDRFSAERPKGSFSTLEIQRTEQGDSAMYLCASSYRTGNTEAFFGQGTRLTVV.

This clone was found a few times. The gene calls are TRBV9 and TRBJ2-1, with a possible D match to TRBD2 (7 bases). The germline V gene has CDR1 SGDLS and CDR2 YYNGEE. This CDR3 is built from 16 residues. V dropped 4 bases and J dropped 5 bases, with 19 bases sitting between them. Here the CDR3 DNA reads TGTGCCAGCAGCCCCCGCGAGGGGGGGACTAACAATGAGCAGTTCTTC. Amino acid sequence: CASSPREGGTNNEQFF.

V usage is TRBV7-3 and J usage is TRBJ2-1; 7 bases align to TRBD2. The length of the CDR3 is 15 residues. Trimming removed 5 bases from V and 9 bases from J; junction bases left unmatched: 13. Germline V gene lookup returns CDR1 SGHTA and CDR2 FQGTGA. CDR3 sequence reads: CASSPRTRGMGEQFF. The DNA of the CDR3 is TGTGCCAGCAGCCCGAGGACTAGGGGAATGGGTGAGCAGTTCTTC.

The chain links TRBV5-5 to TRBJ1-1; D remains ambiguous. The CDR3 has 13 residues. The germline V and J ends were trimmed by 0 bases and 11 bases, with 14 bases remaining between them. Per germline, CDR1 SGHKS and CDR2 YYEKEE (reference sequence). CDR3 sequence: CASSLEGGAAAFF. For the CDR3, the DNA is TGTGCCAGCAGCTTGGAAGGCGGCGCCGCGGCTTTCTTT. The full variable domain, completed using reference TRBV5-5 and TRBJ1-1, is DAGVTQSPTHLIKTRGQQVTLRCSPISGHKSVSWYQQVLGQGPQFIFQYYEKEERGRGNFPDRFSARQFPNYSSELNVNALLLGDSALYLCASSLEGGAAAFFGQGTRLTVV.

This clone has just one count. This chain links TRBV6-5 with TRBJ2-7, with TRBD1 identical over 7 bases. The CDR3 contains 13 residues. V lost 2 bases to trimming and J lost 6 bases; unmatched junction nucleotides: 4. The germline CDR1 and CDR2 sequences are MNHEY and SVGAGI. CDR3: CASSYTGAGEQYF. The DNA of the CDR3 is TGTGCCAGCAGTTACACAGGGGCTGGCGAGCAGTACTTC.

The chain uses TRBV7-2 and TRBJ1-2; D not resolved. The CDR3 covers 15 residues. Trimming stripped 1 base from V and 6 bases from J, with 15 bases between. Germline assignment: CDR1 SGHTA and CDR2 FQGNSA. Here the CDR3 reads CASSLVYQSENGYTF. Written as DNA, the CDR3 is TGTGCCAGCAGCTTAGTTTATCAATCGGAGAATGGCTACACCTTC.

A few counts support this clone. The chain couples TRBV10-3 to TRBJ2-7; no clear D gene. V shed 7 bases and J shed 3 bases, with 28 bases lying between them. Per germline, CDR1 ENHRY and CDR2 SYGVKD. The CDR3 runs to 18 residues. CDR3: CAINTSPSTDATFYEQYF. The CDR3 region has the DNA TGTGCCATCAATACTTCTCCCTCGACTGACGCGACCTTCTACGAGCAGTACTTC.

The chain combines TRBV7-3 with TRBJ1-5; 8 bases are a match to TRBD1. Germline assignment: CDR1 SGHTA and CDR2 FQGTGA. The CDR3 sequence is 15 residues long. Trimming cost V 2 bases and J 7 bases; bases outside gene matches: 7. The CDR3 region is CASSLGQGRTQPQHF. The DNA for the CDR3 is TGTGCCAGCAGCTTAGGACAGGGAAGAACACAGCCCCAGCATTTT.

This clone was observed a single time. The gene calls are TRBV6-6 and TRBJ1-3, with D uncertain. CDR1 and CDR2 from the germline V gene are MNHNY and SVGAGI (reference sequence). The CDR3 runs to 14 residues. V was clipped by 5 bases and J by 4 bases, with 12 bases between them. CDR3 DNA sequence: TGTGCCAGCAGTCCGGGAAGCACAGGAAACACCATATATTTT. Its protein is CASSPGSTGNTIYF.